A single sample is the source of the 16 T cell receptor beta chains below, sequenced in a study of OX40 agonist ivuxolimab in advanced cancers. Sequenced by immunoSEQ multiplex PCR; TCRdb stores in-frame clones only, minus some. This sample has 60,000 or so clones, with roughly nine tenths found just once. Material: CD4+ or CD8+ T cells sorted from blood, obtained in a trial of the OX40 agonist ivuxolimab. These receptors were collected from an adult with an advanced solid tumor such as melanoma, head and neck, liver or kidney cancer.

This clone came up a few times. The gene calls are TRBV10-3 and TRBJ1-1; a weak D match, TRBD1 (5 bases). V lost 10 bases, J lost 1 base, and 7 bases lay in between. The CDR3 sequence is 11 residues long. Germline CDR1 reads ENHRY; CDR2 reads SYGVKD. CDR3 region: CATTENTEAFF. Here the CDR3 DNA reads TGTGCCACGACAGAGAACACTGAAGCTTTCTTT.

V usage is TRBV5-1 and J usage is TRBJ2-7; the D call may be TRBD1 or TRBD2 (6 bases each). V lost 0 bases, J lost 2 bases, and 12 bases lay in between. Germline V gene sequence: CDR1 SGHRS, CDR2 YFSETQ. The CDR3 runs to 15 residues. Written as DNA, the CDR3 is TGCGCCAGCAGCTTGGTAGGGGGGAACCCCTACGAGCAGTACTTC. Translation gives CASSLVGGNPYEQYF. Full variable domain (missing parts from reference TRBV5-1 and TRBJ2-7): KAGVTQTPRYLIKTRGQQVTLSCSPISGHRSVSWYQQTPGQGLQFLFEYFSETQRNKGNFPGRFSGRQFSNSRSEMNVSTLELGDSALYLCASSLVGGNPYEQYFGPGTRLTVT.

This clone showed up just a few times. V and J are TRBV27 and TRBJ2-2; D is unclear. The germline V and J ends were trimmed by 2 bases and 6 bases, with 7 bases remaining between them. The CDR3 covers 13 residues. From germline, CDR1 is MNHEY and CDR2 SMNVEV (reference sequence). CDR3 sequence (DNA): TGTGCCAGCAGTTTAATGTCCCCCGGGGAGCTGTTTTTT. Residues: CASSLMSPGELFF.

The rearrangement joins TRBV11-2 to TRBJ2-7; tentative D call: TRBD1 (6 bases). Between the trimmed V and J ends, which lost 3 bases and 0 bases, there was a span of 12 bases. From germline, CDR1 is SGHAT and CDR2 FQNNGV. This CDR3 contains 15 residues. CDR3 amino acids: CASSLTTGPSYEQYF. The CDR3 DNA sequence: TGTGCCAGCAGCTTGACTACAGGGCCCTCCTACGAGCAGTACTTC.

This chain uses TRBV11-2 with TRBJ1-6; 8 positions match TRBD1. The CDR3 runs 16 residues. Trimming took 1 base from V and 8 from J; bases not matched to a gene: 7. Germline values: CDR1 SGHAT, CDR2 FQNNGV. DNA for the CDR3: TGTGCCAGCAGCTTAGTTGCAGGGGGCTGGGATTCACCCCTCCACTTT. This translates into CASSLVAGGWDSPLHF.

CDR3 residues: CASTQPPRNEQFF. The CDR3 region has the DNA TGTGCCAGCACCCAACCCCCACGGAATGAGCAGTTCTTC. This chain connects TRBV6-5 to TRBJ2-1; D is unresolved. This CDR3 spans 13 amino acids. The V gene lost 7 bases and the J gene lost 7 bases, with 14 bases spanning the gap. The V gene's germline CDR1 is MNHEY and CDR2 SVGAGI.

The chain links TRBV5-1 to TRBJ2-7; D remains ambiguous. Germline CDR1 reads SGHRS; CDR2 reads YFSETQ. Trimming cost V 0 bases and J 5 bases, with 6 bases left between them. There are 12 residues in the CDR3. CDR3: CASSLGSNEQYF. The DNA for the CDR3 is TGCGCCAGCAGCTTGGGGTCTAACGAGCAGTACTTC.

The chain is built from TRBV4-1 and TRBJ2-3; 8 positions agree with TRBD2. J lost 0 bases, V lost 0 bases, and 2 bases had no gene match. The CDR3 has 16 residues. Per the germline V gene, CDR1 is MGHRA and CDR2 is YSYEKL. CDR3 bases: TGCGCCAGCAGCCAAGAGGAGCGGGGGAGCACAGATACGCAGTATTTT. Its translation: CASSQEERGSTDTQYF.

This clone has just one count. CDR3 nucleotide sequence: TGTGCCAGCAGCTCGATACACATGGGAGTGGTGGCCTACGAGCAGTACTTC. It is translated as CASSSIHMGVVAYEQYF. This sequence joins TRBV5-6 and TRBJ2-7; perhaps TRBD2 as D (5 bases). The ends were cut back, 3 bases at V and 2 bases at J, with 21 bases in the middle. The CDR3 consists of 17 residues. Germline CDR1 SGHDT, CDR2 YYEEEE.

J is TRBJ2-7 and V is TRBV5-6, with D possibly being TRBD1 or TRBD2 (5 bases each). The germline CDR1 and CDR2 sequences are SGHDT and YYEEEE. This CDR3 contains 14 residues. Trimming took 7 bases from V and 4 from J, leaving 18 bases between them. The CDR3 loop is CASRPGPLGYEQYF. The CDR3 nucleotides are TGTGCCAGCCGGCCGGGACCATTGGGGTACGAGCAGTACTTC.

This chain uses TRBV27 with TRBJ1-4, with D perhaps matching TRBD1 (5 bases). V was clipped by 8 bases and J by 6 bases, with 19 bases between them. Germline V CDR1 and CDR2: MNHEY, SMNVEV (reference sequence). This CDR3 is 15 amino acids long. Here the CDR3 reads CASGPIFGADEKLFF. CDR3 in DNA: TGTGCCAGCGGACCTATCTTCGGGGCTGATGAAAAACTGTTTTTT.

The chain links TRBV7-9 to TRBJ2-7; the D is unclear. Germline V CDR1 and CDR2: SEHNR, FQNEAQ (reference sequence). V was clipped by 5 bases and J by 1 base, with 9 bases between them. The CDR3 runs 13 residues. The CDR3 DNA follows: TGTGCCAGCAGCGCAGAGCGTTCCTACGAGCAGTACTTC. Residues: CASSAERSYEQYF.

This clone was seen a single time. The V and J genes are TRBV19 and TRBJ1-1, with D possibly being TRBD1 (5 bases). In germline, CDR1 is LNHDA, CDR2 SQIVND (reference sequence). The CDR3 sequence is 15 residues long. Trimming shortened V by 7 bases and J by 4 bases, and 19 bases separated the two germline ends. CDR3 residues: CASMGRAATGTEAFF. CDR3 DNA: TGTGCCAGTATGGGCAGGGCCGCGACGGGCACTGAAGCTTTCTTT. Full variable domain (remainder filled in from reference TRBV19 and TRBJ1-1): DGGITQSPKYLFRKEGQNVTLSCEQNLNHDAMYWYRQDPGQGLRLIYYSQIVNDFQKGDIAEGYSVSREKKESFPLTVTSAQKNPTAFYLCASMGRAATGTEAFFGQGTRLTVV.

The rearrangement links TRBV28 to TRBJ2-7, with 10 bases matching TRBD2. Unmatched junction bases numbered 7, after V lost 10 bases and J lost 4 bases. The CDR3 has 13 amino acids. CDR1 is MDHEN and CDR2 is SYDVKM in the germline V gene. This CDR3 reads CATRATSGYEQYF. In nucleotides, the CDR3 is TGTGCCACACGTGCGACTAGCGGGTACGAGCAGTACTTC.

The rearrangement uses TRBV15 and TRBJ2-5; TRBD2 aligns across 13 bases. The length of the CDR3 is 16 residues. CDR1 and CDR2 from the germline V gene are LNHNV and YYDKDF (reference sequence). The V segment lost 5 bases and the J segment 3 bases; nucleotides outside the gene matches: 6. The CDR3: CATSSLAGGWEETQYF. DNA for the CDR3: TGTGCCACCAGCTCACTAGCGGGAGGGTGGGAAGAGACCCAGTACTTC.

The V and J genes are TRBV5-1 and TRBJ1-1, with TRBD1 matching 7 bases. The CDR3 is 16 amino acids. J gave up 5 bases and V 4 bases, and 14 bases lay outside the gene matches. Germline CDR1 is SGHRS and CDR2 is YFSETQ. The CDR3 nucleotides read TGCGCCAGCAGCGCTTTCCCAGGGGACAGCAATACTGAAGCTTTCTTT. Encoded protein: CASSAFPGDSNTEAFF. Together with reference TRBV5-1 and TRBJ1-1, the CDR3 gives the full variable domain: KAGVTQTPRYLIKTRGQQVTLSCSPISGHRSVSWYQQTPGQGLQFLFEYFSETQRNKGNFPGRFSGRQFSNSRSEMNVSTLELGDSALYLCASSAFPGDSNTEAFFGQGTRLTVV.